This T cell receptor (beta chain) was documented in a study of response to subunit inactivated influenza vaccine. TCRdb independently ran MiXCR on the RT-PCR reads; one entry per CDR3 protein. The profile shows more than 200,000 distinct CDR3 sequences, 12% of them singletons. Trimming took 3 bases from V and 2 from J, leaving 11 bases between them. This CDR3 has 14 residues. Germline loops: CDR1 LGHDT, CDR2 YNNKEL (reference sequence). The genes are TRBV3-1 and TRBJ2-7; D may be TRBD1 or TRBD2 (5 bases each). The receptor's source is a man between 50 and 59 years old who received an inactivated influenza vaccine. The specimen was non-naive T cells sorted from PBMCs, collected less than 15 days before vaccination. This chain's CDR3 is CASSQRRDPYEQYF. DNA for the CDR3: TGTGCCAGCAGCCAGCGCCGGGACCCCTACGAGCAGTACTTC.